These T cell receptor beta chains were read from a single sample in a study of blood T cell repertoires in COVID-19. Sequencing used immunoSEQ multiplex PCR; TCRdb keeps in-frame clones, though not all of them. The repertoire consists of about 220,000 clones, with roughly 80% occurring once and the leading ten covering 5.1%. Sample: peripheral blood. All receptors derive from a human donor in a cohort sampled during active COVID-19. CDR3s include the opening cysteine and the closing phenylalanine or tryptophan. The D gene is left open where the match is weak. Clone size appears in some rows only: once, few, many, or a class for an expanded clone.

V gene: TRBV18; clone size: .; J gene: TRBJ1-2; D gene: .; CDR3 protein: CASSPNSEPYGYTF; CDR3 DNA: TGTGCCAGCTCACCAAACTCCGAACCCTATGGCTACACCTTC
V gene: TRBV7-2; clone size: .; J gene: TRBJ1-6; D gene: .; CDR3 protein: CASSDQLRVSRSPLHF; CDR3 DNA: TGTGCCAGCAGCGATCAGCTCAGGGTGTCCCGCTCACCCCTCCACTTT
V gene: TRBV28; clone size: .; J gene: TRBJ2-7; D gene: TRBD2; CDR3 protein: CASTLRGGPYEQYF; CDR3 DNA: TGTGCCAGCACCTTGAGGGGAGGGCCCTACGAGCAGTACTTC
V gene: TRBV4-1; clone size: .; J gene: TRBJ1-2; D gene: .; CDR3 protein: CASSHRPLQADYGYTF; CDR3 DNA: TGCGCCAGCAGCCACCGGCCCCTCCAAGCGGACTATGGCTACACCTTC
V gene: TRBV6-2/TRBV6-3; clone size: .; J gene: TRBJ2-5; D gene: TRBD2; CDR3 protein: CASSSRGRAAETQYF; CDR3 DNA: TGTGCCAGCAGTAGTCGCGGGAGGGCCGCTGAGACCCAGTACTTC
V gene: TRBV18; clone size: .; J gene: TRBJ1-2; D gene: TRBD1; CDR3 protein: CASSHYGTVNYGYTF; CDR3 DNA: TGTGCCAGCTCACATTACGGGACAGTTAACTATGGCTACACCTTC
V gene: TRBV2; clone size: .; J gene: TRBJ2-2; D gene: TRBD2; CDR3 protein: CASHLAGTGELFF; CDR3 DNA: TGTGCCAGTCACCTAGCGGGAACCGGGGAGCTGTTTTTT
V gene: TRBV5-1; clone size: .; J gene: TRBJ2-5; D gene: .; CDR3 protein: CASSLAGGPGETQYF; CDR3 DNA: TGCGCCAGCAGCTTGGCGGGCGGGCCGGGAGAGACCCAGTACTTC
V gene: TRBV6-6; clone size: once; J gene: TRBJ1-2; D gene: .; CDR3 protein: CASYLAGANYGYTF; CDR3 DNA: TGTGCCAGCTACCTAGCCGGGGCTAACTATGGCTACACCTTC
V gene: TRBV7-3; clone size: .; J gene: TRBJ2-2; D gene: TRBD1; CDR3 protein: CASSGAGGTANTGELFF; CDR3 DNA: TGTGCCAGCAGCGGGGCGGGTGGGACAGCCAACACCGGGGAGCTGTTTTTT